The 19 T cell receptor beta chains below were found in one sample sequenced in a study of cytomegalovirus exposure and HLA in healthy donors. The PCR contained 60 Vbeta and 13 Jbeta primers. TCRdb's table, derived via immunoSEQ multiplex PCR, lists solely in-frame clones and lacks some. The sample comprises roughly 130,000 clones, 75% to 85% of which are singletons, and approximately 3% rests with the top ten. Sequencing was carried out using PBMCs. The receptor source for this set is a woman under 30 in good health and CMV-seropositive.

This rearrangement joins TRBV27 to TRBJ1-1; 7 positions agree with TRBD1. There are 14 residues in the CDR3. Germline CDR1 reads MNHEY; CDR2 reads SMNVEV (reference sequence). V was clipped by 3 bases and J by 5 bases; unmatched bases: 6. The CDR3 DNA sequence: TGTGCCAGCAGTTTCGGGCCCAGGGGGACTGAAGCTTTCTTT. Protein product: CASSFGPRGTEAFF.

The V gene is TRBV5-1, the J gene TRBJ1-3, with 7 bases lining up with TRBD1. The junction had 3 bases not matched to a gene; V was cut back by 0 bases and J by 3 bases. The CDR3 is made up of 15 amino acids. In germline, CDR1 is SGHRS, CDR2 YFSETQ. CDR3 nucleotides: TGCGCCAGCAGCTTGGGGACAGGTTTTGGAAACACCATATATTTT. Translating gives CASSLGTGFGNTIYF. The whole variable domain, filled in from reference TRBV5-1 and TRBJ1-3, reads KAGVTQTPRYLIKTRGQQVTLSCSPISGHRSVSWYQQTPGQGLQFLFEYFSETQRNKGNFPGRFSGRQFSNSRSEMNVSTLELGDSALYLCASSLGTGFGNTIYFGEGSWLTVV.

V usage is TRBV5-1 and J usage is TRBJ2-3; 8 bases line up with TRBD1. CDR1 and CDR2 (germline): SGHRS, YFSETQ. CDR3 length: 17 residues. Losses at the gene ends were 0 bases for V and 2 bases for J; bases not matched to a gene: 8. CDR3 sequence: CASSLGDRKPSTDTQYF. CDR3 DNA: TGCGCCAGCAGCTTGGGGGACAGGAAACCTTCCACAGATACGCAGTATTTT.

This clone showed up just once. This chain joins TRBV7-9 and TRBJ2-7; 8 nucleotides match TRBD1. The trim removed 4 bases at V and 5 bases at J, leaving 10 bases unmatched. CDR3 length: 15 residues. The germline V gene has CDR1 SEHNR and CDR2 FQNEAQ (reference sequence). The CDR3 loop is CASSSGQGGGDEQYF. CDR3 DNA sequence: TGTGCCAGCAGCTCAGGACAGGGCGGTGGTGACGAGCAGTACTTC. Full variable domain (rest looked up from reference TRBV7-9 and TRBJ2-7): DTGVSQNPRHKITKRGQNVTFRCDPISEHNRLYWYRQTLGQGPEFLTYFQNEAQLEKSRLLSDRFSAERPKGSFSTLEIQRTEQGDSAMYLCASSSGQGGGDEQYFGPGTRLTVT.

Points on this clone: The sample contains more than one DNA sequence encoding this CDR3. The chain combines TRBV27 with TRBJ2-7; D is possibly TRBD1 (5 bases). Germline CDR1 MNHEY, CDR2 SMNVEV (reference sequence). The V end lost 2 bases, the J end lost 2 bases, and 10 bases lay between the germline ends. The CDR3 is made up of 14 amino acids. CDR3 region: CASSLAQGPYEQYF. CDR3 DNA: TGTGCCAGCAGTTTAGCTCAGGGCCCCTACGAGCAGTACTTC.

This rearrangement joins TRBV4-1 to TRBJ2-1, with a possible D match to TRBD2 (5 bases). Germline values: CDR1 MGHRA, CDR2 YSYEKL. Trimming took 4 bases from V and 0 from J, leaving 10 bases between them. CDR3 size: 15 residues. The CDR3 region is CASSLLSDSYNEQFF. The CDR3 coding sequence is TGCGCCAGCAGCCTGCTTAGCGACTCCTACAATGAGCAGTTCTTC.

The chain carries TRBV5-4 and TRBJ1-6; tentatively, D is TRBD1 (6 bases). This CDR3 is built from 14 residues. V was pared by 3 bases and J by 5 bases, with 9 bases between. Per germline, CDR1 SGHNT and CDR2 YYREEE (reference sequence). The CDR3 nucleotides read TGTGCCAGCAGCTCCTACAGGGATAATTCACCCCTCCACTTT. Translating gives CASSSYRDNSPLHF.

In this sample, this clone turned up a few times. The chain has TRBV5-6 and TRBJ2-2, with D unresolved. Per germline, CDR1 SGHDT and CDR2 YYEEEE. V lost 2 bases and J 4 bases, leaving 12 bases between the germline ends. The CDR3 runs 15 residues. The CDR3 sequence is CASSFADTFTGELFF. DNA for the CDR3: TGTGCCAGCAGCTTTGCCGACACCTTCACCGGGGAGCTGTTTTTT.

This clone was detected only once. The chain couples TRBV7-6 to TRBJ2-5; 9 bases are a match to TRBD1. Germline V gene lookup returns CDR1 SGHVS and CDR2 FNYEAQ. The trim removed 6 bases at V and 1 base at J, leaving 3 bases unmatched. The CDR3 covers 14 residues. The CDR3 protein is CASSTTGGQETQYF. The CDR3, as DNA: TGTGCCAGCAGTACGACAGGGGGCCAAGAGACCCAGTACTTC.

This clone was counted between two and nine times. The CDR3 bases are TGTGCCAGCAGCTTAGAGGCATTCCCCGGCTACACCTTC. Protein sequence: CASSLEAFPGYTF. The chain carries TRBV11-2 and TRBJ1-2; D unresolved. Deletions cut 0 bases from V and 8 bases from J, with 10 bases between. From germline, CDR1 is SGHAT and CDR2 FQNNGV. The CDR3 is made up of 13 amino acids.

The rearrangement joins TRBV4-1 to TRBJ1-1; 8 bases fit TRBD1. V shed 1 base, J shed 6 bases, and the junction held 10 bases outside the gene matches. The CDR3 contains 16 residues. Germline V gene sequence: CDR1 MGHRA, CDR2 YSYEKL. This chain's CDR3 is CASSQVSRLQGAEAFF. CDR3 nucleotides: TGCGCCAGCAGCCAAGTATCTAGGCTACAGGGGGCTGAAGCTTTCTTT.

V usage is TRBV7-2 and J usage is TRBJ2-7; D is perhaps TRBD1 (5 bases). The CDR3 loop spans 14 amino acids. V was clipped by 2 bases and J by 2 bases, with 10 bases between them. Germline loops: CDR1 SGHTA, CDR2 FQGNSA. As DNA, the CDR3 is TGTGCCAGCAGCTTAAATCAGGGAACCTACGAGCAGTACTTC. It yields the protein CASSLNQGTYEQYF.

This clone turned up a few times. The CDR3 here is CASSLGSGEKLFF. The CDR3 DNA sequence: TGTGCCAGCAGCTTAGGGTCAGGGGAAAAACTGTTTTTT. V gene TRBV7-9 combines with J gene TRBJ1-4, with D perhaps TRBD1 (5 bases). Trimming shortened V by 1 base and J by 8 bases, and 8 bases separated the two germline ends. Germline loops: CDR1 SEHNR, CDR2 FQNEAQ (reference sequence). The CDR3 totals 13 residues.

The chain combines TRBV29-1 with TRBJ1-2, with D perhaps TRBD1 (5 bases). The V gene lost 7 bases and the J gene lost 3 bases, with 9 bases spanning the gap. Germline V gives CDR1 SQVTM, CDR2 ANQGSEA. The CDR3 loop spans 11 amino acids. The CDR3 loop is CSAGTDYGYTF. The DNA for the CDR3 is TGCAGCGCCGGGACTGACTATGGCTACACCTTC.

The genes are TRBV4-1 and TRBJ2-1; D unclear. Germline assignment: CDR1 MGHRA and CDR2 YSYEKL. The CDR3 is made up of 16 amino acids. V was pared by 0 bases and J by 0 bases, with 9 bases between. In nucleotides, the CDR3 is TGCGCCAGCAGCCAAGATCCCTCTAGCTCCTACAATGAGCAGTTCTTC. Protein: CASSQDPSSSYNEQFF.

The chain carries TRBV4-1 and TRBJ2-7; tentatively, D is TRBD1 (5 bases). This CDR3 region has 14 residues. V was cut by 4 bases and J by 2 bases, with 12 bases left in between. Per the germline V gene, CDR1 is MGHRA and CDR2 is YSYEKL. The CDR3 protein is CASSPTGGPYEQYF. CDR3 sequence (DNA): TGCGCCAGCAGCCCAACAGGCGGACCCTACGAGCAGTACTTC.

The chain is built from TRBV19 and TRBJ2-1; 10 bases line up with TRBD1. This CDR3 region has 17 residues. Trimming at V came to 4 bases and at J to 4 bases, leaving 10 bases not matched to a gene. Germline V lookup: CDR1 LNHDA, CDR2 SQIVND (reference sequence). The CDR3: CASSNRIGTGDYNEQFF. CDR3 nucleotides: TGTGCCAGTAGTAATAGAATCGGGACAGGGGATTACAATGAGCAGTTCTTC. The whole variable domain, filled in from reference TRBV19 and TRBJ2-1, reads DGGITQSPKYLFRKEGQNVTLSCEQNLNHDAMYWYRQDPGQGLRLIYYSQIVNDFQKGDIAEGYSVSREKKESFPLTVTSAQKNPTAFYLCASSNRIGTGDYNEQFFGPGTRLTVL.

The V and J genes are TRBV27 and TRBJ2-3; 12 bases are a match to TRBD2. Germline values: CDR1 MNHEY, CDR2 SMNVEV (reference sequence). The CDR3 is made up of 17 amino acids. J lost 8 bases, V lost 8 bases, and 17 bases had no gene match. This CDR3 is CASLPLASGGVRGTQYF. Here the CDR3 DNA reads TGTGCCAGCCTACCCCTGGCTAGCGGGGGGGTAAGGGGTACGCAGTATTTT.

J is TRBJ2-6 and V is TRBV28; TRBD2 might be the D (5 bases). This CDR3 spans 15 amino acids. The V end lost 6 bases, the J end lost 0 bases, and 9 bases lay between the germline ends. Germline lookup yields CDR1 MDHEN and CDR2 SYDVKM. Here the CDR3 DNA reads TGTGCCAGCAGAAGAGGGCCCTCTGGGGCCAACGTCCTGACTTTC. It translates to CASRRGPSGANVLTF.